This T cell receptor beta chain was recorded in a study of T-cell reconstitution after alpha-beta-depleted transplantation in children. Trimming took 1 base from V and 1 from J, leaving 7 bases between them. This CDR3 contains 14 residues. Germline V gene sequence: CDR1 MGHRA, CDR2 YSYEKL. In this sample, this clonotype turned up a few times. Antigen specificity is unknown. Study-level findings and limits: Certain patients had high TCRbeta diversity at day 60, and it came from recipient T cells and thymic progenitors that survived. The authors attributed T-cell counts and diversity one year after transplant mostly to newly produced T cells. It was reported that alpha-beta T cells came from several hundred expanded graft clones (about two months after transplant).

For TCRbeta, the library was prepared with unique molecular identifiers. In TCRdb, the PCR reads were re-called with MiXCR into one record per CDR3 protein. The sample lists about 980,000 distinct CDR3 sequences, 25% to 30% occurring once. The TCR originated in a boy in the first two years of life who had a stem cell transplant for SCID, so the T cells may come from the graft donor. The source was PBMCs, mostly from graft donor cells, collected 360 days after TCRalphabeta/CD19-depleted stem cell transplant. The V call is TRBV4-1, the J call TRBJ1-2, with no clear D. The CDR3 DNA sequence: TGCGCCAGCAGCCAAGTGCCAGATAACTATGGCTACACCTTC. It translates to CASSQVPDNYGYTF.